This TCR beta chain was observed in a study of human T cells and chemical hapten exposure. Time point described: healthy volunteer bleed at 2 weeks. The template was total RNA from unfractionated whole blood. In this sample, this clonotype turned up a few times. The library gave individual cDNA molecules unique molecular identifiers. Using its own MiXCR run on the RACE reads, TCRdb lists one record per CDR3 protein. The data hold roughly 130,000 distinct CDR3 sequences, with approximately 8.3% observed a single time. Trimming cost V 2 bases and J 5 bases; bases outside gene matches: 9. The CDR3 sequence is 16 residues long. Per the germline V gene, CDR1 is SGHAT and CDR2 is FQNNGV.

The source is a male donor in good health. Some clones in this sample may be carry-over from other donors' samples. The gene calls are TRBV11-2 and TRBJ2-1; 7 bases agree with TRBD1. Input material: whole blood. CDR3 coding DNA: TGTGCCAGCAGCTTACGCCCCCGGACAGGAGACAATGAGCAGTTCTTC. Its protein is CASSLRPRTGDNEQFF.